This T cell receptor beta chain was identified during a study of OX40 agonist ivuxolimab in advanced cancers. As for the study more broadly: Ivuxolimab was a fully human IgG2 agonistic monoclonal antibody targeting the costimulatory receptor OX40 (CD134). Among the 52 dose-escalation patients, approximately 20 had hepatocellular carcinoma, 15 or so melanoma, 9 renal cell carcinoma and 9 head and neck cancer. Partial responses were achieved by three dose-escalation patients, of whom one had hepatocellular carcinoma and two had cutaneous melanoma. The paper covers the monotherapy dose-escalation part of the phase I ivuxolimab trial, which included N of about 50 patients. The purpose of peripheral TCRbeta sequencing was to test whether ivuxolimab changed TCR sequence diversity and led to clonal T-cell expansion. The dose-escalation cohort was roughly 83% male with a mean age of approximately 59 years, ranging from about 23 to 85. Prior anti-PD-1, anti-PD-L1 or anti-CTLA-4 therapy was permitted, and checkpoint inhibitors had been received by approximately 39% of dose-escalation patients. Intravenous ivuxolimab was administered to patients every 2 weeks at six dose levels: 0.01, 0.1, 0.3, 1.5, 3 and 10 mg/kg.

Genomic DNA was extracted from sorted cells for sequencing of the TCRbeta CDR3 region. The immunoSEQ Assay was used to sequence the TCRbeta CDR3 regions. TCRdb took this table from immuneACCESS and kept in-frame rearrangements with V and J called. Such tables lack part of the clones; where checked against another copy, unresolved V genes explain under half of the gap, and the rest is unexplained. The sample records about 70,000 clones, more than 70% of which are singletons. The top ten clones comprise 1.1% of the sample. General study outcomes and caveats: In the 0.1-3.0 mg/kg groups, partial responders were among the patients with the lowest normalized peripheral clonal expansion, particularly in CD8+ T cells. Clonal expansion of both CD4+ and CD8+ blood T cells was observed from baseline to week 6 at doses 0.1 to 3.0 mg/kg. On average, CD8+ T cells showed more expanded clones than CD4+ T cells after ivuxolimab. Low levels of normalized T-cell clonal expansion were also seen in some patients who did not respond. Which antigens the clonally expanded peripheral T cells were specific for was not determined.

A distance of 6 bases separates the germline ends of V and J, which lose 0 bases and 1 base respectively. Including the terminal cysteine and phenylalanine, the CDR3 comprises 14 residues. Just CDR3 DNA is preserved here, 42 bases in frame from base 1. The germline V gene encodes CDR1 SGHNT and CDR2 YYREEE (reference sequence). The trial excluded patients who had a history of autoimmune disease or who were on systemic immunosuppression. Peripheral blood for TCR sequencing was collected from all dose cohorts at baseline, on cycle 4 day 1, and on cycle 7 day 1. Samples were obtained from an open-label, multicenter, first-in-human phase I dose-escalation trial of ivuxolimab. Adults with locally advanced or metastatic head and neck squamous cell, hepatocellular, melanoma or renal cell carcinoma were enrolled in the trial. Before TCR sequencing, CD4+ T cells and CD8+ T cells were sorted from peripheral blood as separate populations.

As regards this clone: This clone's antigen is unknown. Qualities for individual bases were not recorded, and no much larger clone is one base off.

Recombination connected TRBV5-4 to TRBJ2-3, with an unclear D gene assignment. The TCR comes from an adult with an advanced solid tumor such as melanoma, head and neck, liver or kidney cancer. The sequencing used CD4+ or CD8+ T cells sorted from blood, collected in a trial of the OX40 agonist ivuxolimab. The bases read TGTGCCAGCAGCTTGGCAACACGCACAGATACGCAGTATTTT. This sequence encodes CASSLATRTDTQYF. With all but the CDR3 taken from the reference TRBV5-4 and TRBJ2-3 genes, the full variable domain is: ETGVTQSPTHLIKTRGQQVTLRCSSQSGHNTVSWYQQALGQGPQFIFQYYREEENGRGNFPPRFSGLQFPNYSSELNVNALELDDSALYLCASSLATRTDTQYFGPGTRLTVL.